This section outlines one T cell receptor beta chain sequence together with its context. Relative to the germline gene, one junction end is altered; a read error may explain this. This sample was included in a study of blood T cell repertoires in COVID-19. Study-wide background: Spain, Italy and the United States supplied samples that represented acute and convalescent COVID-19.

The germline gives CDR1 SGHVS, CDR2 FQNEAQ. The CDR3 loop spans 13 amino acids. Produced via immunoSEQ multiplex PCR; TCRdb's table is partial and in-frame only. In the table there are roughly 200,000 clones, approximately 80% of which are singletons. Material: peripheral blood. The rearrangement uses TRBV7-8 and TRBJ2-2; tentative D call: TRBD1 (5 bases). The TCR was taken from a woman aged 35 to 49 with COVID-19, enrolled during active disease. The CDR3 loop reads CASCFSQGPELFF. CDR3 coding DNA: TGTGCCAGCTGCTTTTCCCAGGGTCCGGAGCTGTTTTTT. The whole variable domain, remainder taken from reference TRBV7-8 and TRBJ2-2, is GAGVSQSPRYKVAKRGQDVALRCDPISGHVSLFWYQQALGQGPEFLTYFQNEAQLDKSGLPSDRFFAERPEGSVSTLKIQRTQQEDSAVYLCASCFSQGPELFFGEGSRLTVL.